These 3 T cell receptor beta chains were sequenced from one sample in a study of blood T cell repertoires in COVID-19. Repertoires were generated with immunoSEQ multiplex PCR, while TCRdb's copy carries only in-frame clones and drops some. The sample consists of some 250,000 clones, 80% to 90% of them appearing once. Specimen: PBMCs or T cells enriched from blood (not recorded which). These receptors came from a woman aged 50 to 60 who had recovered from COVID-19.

CDR3 in amino acids: CASSQDGEGDYNEQFF. The CDR3 bases are TGTGCCAGCAGCCAAGATGGGGAGGGGGACTACAATGAGCAGTTCTTC. V gene TRBV14 combines with J gene TRBJ2-1, with D perhaps matching TRBD2 (7 bases). V dropped 0 bases and J dropped 3 bases, with 12 bases sitting between them. Per the germline V gene, CDR1 is SGHDN and CDR2 is FVKESK. The CDR3 sequence is 16 residues long.

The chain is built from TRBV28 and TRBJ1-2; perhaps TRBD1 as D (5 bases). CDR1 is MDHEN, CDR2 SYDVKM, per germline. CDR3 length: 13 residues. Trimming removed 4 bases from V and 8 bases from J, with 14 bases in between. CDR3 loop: CASSSGREGGYTF. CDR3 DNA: TGTGCCAGCAGTTCTGGCAGGGAAGGCGGCTACACCTTC.

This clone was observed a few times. The CDR3, as DNA: TGTGCCACAAACAGGGGCCTCACAGATACGCAGTATTTT. This translates into CATNRGLTDTQYF. This chain uses TRBV19 with TRBJ2-3; 7 bases are a match to TRBD1. J lost 2 bases, V lost 10 bases, and 6 bases had no gene match. The length of the CDR3 is 13 residues. CDR1 is LNHDA and CDR2 is SQIVND in the germline V gene (reference sequence).